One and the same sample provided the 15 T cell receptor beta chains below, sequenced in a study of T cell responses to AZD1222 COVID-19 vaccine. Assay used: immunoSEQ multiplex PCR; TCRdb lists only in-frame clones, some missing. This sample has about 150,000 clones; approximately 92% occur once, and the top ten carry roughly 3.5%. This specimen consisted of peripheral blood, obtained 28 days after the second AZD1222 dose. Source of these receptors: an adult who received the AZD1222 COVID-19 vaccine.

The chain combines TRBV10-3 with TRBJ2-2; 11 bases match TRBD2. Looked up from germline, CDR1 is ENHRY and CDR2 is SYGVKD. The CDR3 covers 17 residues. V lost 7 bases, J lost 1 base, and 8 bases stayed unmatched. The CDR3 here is CAITSGTSGVNTGELFF. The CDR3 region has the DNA TGTGCCATCACTTCCGGGACTAGCGGAGTGAACACCGGGGAGCTGTTTTTT.

This CDR3 reads CASKGLTDTQYF. The CDR3, as DNA: TGTGCCAGCAAGGGGTTGACAGATACGCAGTATTTT. V is TRBV21-1 and J is TRBJ2-3; TRBD1, as called in the table, went unchecked against the DNA. TRBV21-1 is given as a pseudogene. The CDR3 spans 12 residues.

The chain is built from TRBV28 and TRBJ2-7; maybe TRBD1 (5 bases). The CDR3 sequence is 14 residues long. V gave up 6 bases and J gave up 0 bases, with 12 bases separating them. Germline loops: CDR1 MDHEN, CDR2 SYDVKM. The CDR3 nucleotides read TGTGCCAGCAGCCTCAAGACAGTCTCCTACGAGCAGTACTTC. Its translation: CASSLKTVSYEQYF. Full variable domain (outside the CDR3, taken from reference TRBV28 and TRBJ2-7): DVKVTQSSRYLVKRTGEKVFLECVQDMDHENMFWYRQDPGLGLRLIYFSYDVKMKEKGDIPEGYSVSREKKERFSLILESASTNQTSMYLCASSLKTVSYEQYFGPGTRLTVT.

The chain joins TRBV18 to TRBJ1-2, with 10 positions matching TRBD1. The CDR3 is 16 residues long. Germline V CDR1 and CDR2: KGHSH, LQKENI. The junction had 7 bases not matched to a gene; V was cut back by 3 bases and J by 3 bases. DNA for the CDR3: TGTGCCAGCTCACCCCCCGCCGGGACAGGGGACTATGGCTACACCTTC. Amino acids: CASSPPAGTGDYGYTF. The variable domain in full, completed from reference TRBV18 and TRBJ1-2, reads NAGVMQNPRHLVRRRGQEARLRCSPMKGHSHVYWYRQLPEEGLKFMVYLQKENIIDESGMPKERFSAEFPKEGPSILRIQQVVRGDSAAYFCASSPPAGTGDYGYTFGSGTRLTVV.

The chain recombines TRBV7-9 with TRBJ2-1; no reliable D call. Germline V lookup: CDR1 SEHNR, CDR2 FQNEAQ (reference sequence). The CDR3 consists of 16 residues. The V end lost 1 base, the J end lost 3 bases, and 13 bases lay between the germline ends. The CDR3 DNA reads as TGTGCCAGCAGCTTAGTATCCACCAGCTTCTACAATGAGCAGTTCTTC. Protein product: CASSLVSTSFYNEQFF.

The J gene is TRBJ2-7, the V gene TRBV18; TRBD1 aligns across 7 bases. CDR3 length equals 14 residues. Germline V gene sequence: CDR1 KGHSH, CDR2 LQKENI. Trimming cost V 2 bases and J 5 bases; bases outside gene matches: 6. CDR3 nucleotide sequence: TGTGCCAGCTCACCAACACAGGGGTACAACGAGCAGTACTTC. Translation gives CASSPTQGYNEQYF.

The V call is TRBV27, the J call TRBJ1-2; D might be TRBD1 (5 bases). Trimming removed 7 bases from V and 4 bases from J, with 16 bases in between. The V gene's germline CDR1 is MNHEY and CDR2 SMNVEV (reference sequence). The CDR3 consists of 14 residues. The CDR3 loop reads CASILPGGFYGYTF. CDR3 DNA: TGTGCCAGCATTCTTCCGGGGGGTTTCTATGGCTACACCTTC.

The CDR3 reads CASSSAGTMNTEAFF. The DNA for the CDR3 is TGTGCCAGCAGTTCAGCGGGCACCATGAACACTGAAGCTTTCTTT. The chain employs TRBV6-2 or TRBV6-3 and TRBJ1-1; D ambiguous. Germline CDR1 MNHEY, CDR2 SVGEGT. The CDR3 is 15 amino acids. V dropped 4 bases and J dropped 0 bases, with 12 bases sitting between them.

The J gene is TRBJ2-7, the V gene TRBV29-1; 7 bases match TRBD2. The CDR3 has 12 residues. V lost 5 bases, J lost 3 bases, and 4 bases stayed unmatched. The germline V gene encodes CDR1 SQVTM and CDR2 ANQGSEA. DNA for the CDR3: TGCAGCGTTACGACGGGGGGCTACGAGCAGTACTTC. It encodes CSVTTGGYEQYF.

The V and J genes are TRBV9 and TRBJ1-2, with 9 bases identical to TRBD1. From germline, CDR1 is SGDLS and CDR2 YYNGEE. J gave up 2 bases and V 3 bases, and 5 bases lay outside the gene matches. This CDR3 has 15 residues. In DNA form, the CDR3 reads TGTGCCAGCAGCGCAATAGGACAGGGGAACTATGGCTACACCTTC. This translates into CASSAIGQGNYGYTF.

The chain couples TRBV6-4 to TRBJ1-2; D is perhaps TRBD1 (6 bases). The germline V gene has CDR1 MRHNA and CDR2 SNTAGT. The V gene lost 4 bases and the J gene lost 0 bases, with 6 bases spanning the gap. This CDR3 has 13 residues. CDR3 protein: CASSGDTNYGYTF. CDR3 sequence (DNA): TGTGCCAGCAGTGGGGACACTAACTATGGCTACACCTTC.

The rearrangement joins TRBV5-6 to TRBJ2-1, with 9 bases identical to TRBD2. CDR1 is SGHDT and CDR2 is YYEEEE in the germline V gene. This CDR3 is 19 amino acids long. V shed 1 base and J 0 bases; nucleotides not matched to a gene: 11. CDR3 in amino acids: CASSLYASGIQDSYNEQFF. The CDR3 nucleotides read TGTGCCAGCAGCTTGTATGCTAGCGGGATTCAGGACTCCTACAATGAGCAGTTCTTC. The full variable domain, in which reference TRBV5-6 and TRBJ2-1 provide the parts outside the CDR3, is DAGVTQSPTHLIKTRGQQVTLRCSPKSGHDTVSWYQQALGQGPQFIFQYYEEEERQRGNFPDRFSGHQFPNYSSELNVNALLLGDSALYLCASSLYASGIQDSYNEQFFGPGTRLTVL.

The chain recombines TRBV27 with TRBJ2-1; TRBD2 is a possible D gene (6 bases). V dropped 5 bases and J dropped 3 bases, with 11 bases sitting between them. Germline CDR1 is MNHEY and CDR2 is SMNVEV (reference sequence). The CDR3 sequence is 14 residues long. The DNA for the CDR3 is TGTGCCAGCAGTCCTTCGGGACTCTACAATGAGCAGTTCTTC. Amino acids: CASSPSGLYNEQFF.

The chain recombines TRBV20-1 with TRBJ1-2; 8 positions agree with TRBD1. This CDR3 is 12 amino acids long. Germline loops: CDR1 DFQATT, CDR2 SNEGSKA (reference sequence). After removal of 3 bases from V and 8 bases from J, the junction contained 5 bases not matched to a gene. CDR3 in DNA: TGCAGTGCTAGTGACAGGGGTAGAGGCTACACCTTC. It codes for CSASDRGRGYTF.

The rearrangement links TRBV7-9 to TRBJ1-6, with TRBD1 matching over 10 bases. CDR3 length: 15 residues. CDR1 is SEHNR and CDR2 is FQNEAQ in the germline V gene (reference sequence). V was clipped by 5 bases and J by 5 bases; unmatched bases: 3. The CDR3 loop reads CASSPGQGNNSPLHF. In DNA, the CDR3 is TGTGCCAGCAGCCCGGGACAGGGGAATAATTCACCCCTCCACTTT.